These T cell receptor beta chains were read from a single sample in a study of somatic mutations in cytotoxic T cells in rheumatoid arthritis. Libraries were prepared by immunoSEQ multiplex PCR; TCRdb keeps only in-frame clonotypes and omits some of them. This sample has roughly 16,000 clones; 60% to 85% occur once, and the top ten carry roughly 4.4%. The sequencing input was CD8+ T cells sorted from blood. The source is an adult with rheumatoid arthritis. The CDR3 runs from the conserved cysteine through the conserved F or W. The order of the fields is V gene, clone size, J gene, D gene, CDR3 protein, CDR3 DNA. The D gene is left open where the match is weak. Clone size is not always given. Where it is, it says once, few, many or a class for expanded clones.

V gene: TRBV5-1
clone size: once
J gene: TRBJ2-1
D gene: TRBD1
CDR3 protein: CASSLSRDRLYNEQFF
CDR3 DNA: TGCGCCAGCAGCCTCTCCCGGGACAGGTTGTATAATGAGCAGTTCTTC

V gene: TRBV27
clone size: NA
J gene: TRBJ2-7
D gene: NA
CDR3 protein: CASSLQTATEEQYF
CDR3 DNA: TGTGCCAGCAGTTTACAGACCGCGACGGAAGAGCAGTACTTC

V gene: TRBV4-2
clone size: NA
J gene: TRBJ2-7
D gene: NA
CDR3 protein: CASDAREKPSPYEQYF
CDR3 DNA: TGTGCCAGCGATGCCCGGGAGAAGCCTTCCCCCTACGAGCAGTACTTC

V gene: TRBV7-9
clone size: NA
J gene: TRBJ1-6
D gene: TRBD1
CDR3 protein: CASSYGQGHVLNSPLHF
CDR3 DNA: TGTGCCAGCAGCTACGGACAGGGCCACGTCCTAAATTCACCCCTCCACTTT

V gene: TRBV2
clone size: NA
J gene: TRBJ2-7
D gene: TRBD1
CDR3 protein: CASRKKGAVYEQYF
CDR3 DNA: TGTGCCAGCAGGAAAAAGGGGGCGGTCTACGAGCAGTACTTC

V gene: TRBV13
clone size: few
J gene: TRBJ2-1
D gene: NA
CDR3 protein: CASSLSNEQFF
CDR3 DNA: TGTGCCAGCAGCTTGAGCAATGAGCAGTTCTTC

V gene: TRBV4-1
clone size: NA
J gene: TRBJ1-5
D gene: NA
CDR3 protein: CASSTRTDYPQHF
CDR3 DNA: TGCGCCAGCAGCACCCGGACGGACTATCCCCAGCATTTT

V gene: TRBV13
clone size: NA
J gene: TRBJ2-1
D gene: NA
CDR3 protein: CASVKYSRIAGEQFF
CDR3 DNA: TGTGCCAGCGTAAAATATTCCCGAATTGCAGGCGAGCAGTTCTTC

V gene: TRBV5-1
clone size: NA
J gene: TRBJ2-1
D gene: NA
CDR3 protein: CASSLRLELNEQFF
CDR3 DNA: TGCGCCAGCAGCCTAAGACTAGAACTCAATGAGCAGTTCTTC

V gene: TRBV5-6
clone size: NA
J gene: TRBJ2-7
D gene: TRBD1
CDR3 protein: CASSPAGTGFYEQYF
CDR3 DNA: TGTGCCAGCAGCCCCGCCGGGACAGGGTTCTACGAGCAGTACTTC

V gene: TRBV14
clone size: few
J gene: TRBJ2-3
D gene: TRBD2
CDR3 protein: CASSQESRGGLNTQYF
CDR3 DNA: TGTGCCAGCAGCCAAGAATCCCGGGGGGGCCTTAATACGCAGTATTTT

V gene: TRBV6-5
clone size: NA
J gene: TRBJ1-2
D gene: TRBD1
CDR3 protein: CASSYSTGVHGYTF
CDR3 DNA: TGTGCCAGCAGTTACTCGACAGGGGTCCATGGCTACACCTTC

V gene: TRBV9
clone size: NA
J gene: TRBJ2-2
D gene: NA
CDR3 protein: CASSVAVGELFF
CDR3 DNA: TGTGCCAGCAGCGTAGCTGTCGGGGAGCTGTTTTTT

V gene: TRBV2
clone size: NA
J gene: TRBJ1-3
D gene: NA
CDR3 protein: CASSASTGFGGNTIYF
CDR3 DNA: TGTGCCAGCAGTGCGTCGACAGGATTCGGTGGAAACACCATATATTTT

V gene: TRBV2
clone size: NA
J gene: TRBJ2-7
D gene: NA
CDR3 protein: CASSEGRGGDF
CDR3 DNA: TGTGCCAGCAGTGAAGGGCGGGGAGGAGACTTC

V gene: TRBV11-2
clone size: NA
J gene: TRBJ2-3
D gene: NA
CDR3 protein: CASSANRSTDTQYF
CDR3 DNA: TGTGCCAGCAGCGCAAACAGGTCCACAGATACGCAGTATTTT

V gene: TRBV30
clone size: NA
J gene: TRBJ2-7
D gene: NA
CDR3 protein: CAWGWRGYEQYF
CDR3 DNA: TGTGCCTGGGGGTGGCGGGGCTACGAGCAGTACTTC

V gene: TRBV6-1
clone size: medium-sized
J gene: TRBJ1-1
D gene: NA
CDR3 protein: CASSEYTSEAFF
CDR3 DNA: TGTGCCAGCAGTGAATACACGTCTGAAGCTTTCTTT

V gene: TRBV28
clone size: once
J gene: TRBJ1-4
D gene: NA
CDR3 protein: CASHPPQWKSEKLFF
CDR3 DNA: TGTGCCAGCCACCCCCCCCAGTGGAAGTCTGAAAAACTGTTTTTT

V gene: TRBV10-3
clone size: few
J gene: TRBJ1-2
D gene: NA
CDR3 protein: CAISELGLDTYGYTF
CDR3 DNA: TGTGCCATCAGTGAGCTAGGTTTAGATACCTATGGCTACACCTTC

V gene: TRBV27
clone size: NA
J gene: TRBJ2-7
D gene: NA
CDR3 protein: CASSLSRDRPAPSYEQYF
CDR3 DNA: TGTGCCAGCAGTCTATCCCGGGACCGCCCAGCCCCCTCCTACGAGCAGTACTTC

V gene: TRBV13
clone size: NA
J gene: TRBJ1-1
D gene: NA
CDR3 protein: CASSLDQGMNTEAFF
CDR3 DNA: TGTGCCAGCAGCTTAGATCAGGGGATGAACACTGAAGCTTTCTTT

V gene: TRBV19
clone size: NA
J gene: TRBJ1-1
D gene: NA
CDR3 protein: CASRGAGVTEAFF
CDR3 DNA: TGTGCCAGTAGGGGGGCGGGTGTCACTGAAGCTTTCTTT

V gene: TRBV4-2
clone size: NA
J gene: TRBJ2-7
D gene: TRBD2
CDR3 protein: CASSQMQASGLGEQYF
CDR3 DNA: TGTGCCAGCAGCCAAATGCAGGCTAGCGGGCTCGGCGAGCAGTACTTC

V gene: TRBV7-6
clone size: NA
J gene: TRBJ1-2
D gene: NA
CDR3 protein: CASSLEQTPNYGYTF
CDR3 DNA: TGTGCCAGCAGCTTAGAACAAACCCCTAACTATGGCTACACCTTC

V gene: TRBV5-8
clone size: NA
J gene: TRBJ2-3
D gene: NA
CDR3 protein: CASSPGKSPTDTQYF
CDR3 DNA: TGTGCCAGCAGCCCAGGGAAGTCACCCACAGATACGCAGTATTTT

V gene: TRBV5-5
clone size: NA
J gene: TRBJ2-5
D gene: TRBD1
CDR3 protein: CASSSGQGGETQYF
CDR3 DNA: TGTGCCAGCAGCTCTGGACAGGGGGGTGAGACCCAGTACTTC

V gene: TRBV4-1
clone size: NA
J gene: TRBJ1-4
D gene: NA
CDR3 protein: CASSPEFGPTNEKLFF
CDR3 DNA: TGCGCCAGCAGCCCTGAGTTCGGGCCCACTAATGAAAAACTGTTTTTT

V gene: TRBV9
clone size: few
J gene: TRBJ2-7
D gene: TRBD1
CDR3 protein: CASSDPGQGDEQYF
CDR3 DNA: TGTGCCAGCAGCGACCCGGGACAGGGTGACGAGCAGTACTTC

V gene: TRBV6-5
clone size: NA
J gene: TRBJ1-5
D gene: NA
CDR3 protein: CASSFTLNQPQHF
CDR3 DNA: TGTGCCAGCAGTTTCACATTGAATCAGCCCCAGCATTTT

V gene: TRBV7-9
clone size: once
J gene: TRBJ2-1
D gene: TRBD2
CDR3 protein: CASSLGLADEQFF
CDR3 DNA: TGTGCCAGCAGCTTAGGACTAGCTGATGAGCAGTTCTTC

V gene: TRBV13
clone size: NA
J gene: TRBJ2-7
D gene: TRBD2
CDR3 protein: CASSFSGSAYEQYF
CDR3 DNA: TGTGCCAGCAGCTTTAGCGGGAGTGCGTACGAGCAGTACTTC

V gene: TRBV4-1
clone size: NA
J gene: TRBJ2-5
D gene: NA
CDR3 protein: CASSHGSPETQYF
CDR3 DNA: TGCGCCAGCAGCCACGGAAGCCCCGAGACCCAGTACTTC

V gene: TRBV5-4
clone size: NA
J gene: TRBJ2-2
D gene: TRBD1
CDR3 protein: CASSRQGLGNTGELFF
CDR3 DNA: TGTGCCAGCAGTAGACAGGGCTTAGGTAACACCGGGGAGCTGTTTTTT

V gene: TRBV29-1
clone size: NA
J gene: TRBJ2-7
D gene: TRBD1
CDR3 protein: CSVVPRTGSSYEQYF
CDR3 DNA: TGCAGCGTAGTCCCTCGGACAGGGTCCTCCTACGAGCAGTACTTC

V gene: TRBV6-1
clone size: NA
J gene: TRBJ1-1
D gene: NA
CDR3 protein: CASGHFTEAFF
CDR3 DNA: TGTGCCAGCGGCCATTTCACTGAAGCTTTCTTT

V gene: TRBV9
clone size: NA
J gene: TRBJ1-1
D gene: NA
CDR3 protein: CASSGRWLLF
CDR3 DNA: TGTGCCAGCAGCGGCCGTTGGTTGCTCTTT

V gene: TRBV7-6
clone size: NA
J gene: TRBJ2-1
D gene: TRBD2
CDR3 protein: CASSPPGLAYNEQFF
CDR3 DNA: TGTGCCAGCAGCCCACCGGGACTAGCCTACAATGAGCAGTTCTTC

V gene: TRBV7-7
clone size: NA
J gene: TRBJ2-7
D gene: TRBD2
CDR3 protein: CASSQTSGDYEQYF
CDR3 DNA: TGTGCCAGCAGCCAGACTAGCGGGGACTACGAGCAGTACTTC

V gene: TRBV5-5
clone size: NA
J gene: TRBJ1-2
D gene: TRBD1
CDR3 protein: CASSFGQGLGYTF
CDR3 DNA: TGTGCCAGCAGCTTTGGACAGGGACTTGGCTACACCTTC

V gene: TRBV2
clone size: NA
J gene: TRBJ1-1
D gene: NA
CDR3 protein: CASSLRQITMNTEAFF
CDR3 DNA: TGTGCCAGCAGTCTAAGACAGATCACCATGAACACTGAAGCTTTCTTT

V gene: TRBV29-1
clone size: few
J gene: TRBJ1-1
D gene: NA
CDR3 protein: CSVWTKNTEAFF
CDR3 DNA: TGCAGCGTATGGACTAAGAACACTGAAGCTTTCTTT

V gene: TRBV7-9
clone size: NA
J gene: TRBJ1-2
D gene: NA
CDR3 protein: CASSLSVGYTF
CDR3 DNA: TGTGCCAGCAGCTTATCTGTTGGCTACACCTTC

V gene: TRBV4-2
clone size: NA
J gene: TRBJ2-2
D gene: TRBD2
CDR3 protein: CASSQDLGLAGGTTGELFF
CDR3 DNA: TGTGCCAGCAGCCAAGATCTCGGACTAGCGGGGGGGACCACCGGGGAGCTGTTTTTT

V gene: TRBV2
clone size: NA
J gene: TRBJ2-1
D gene: TRBD2
CDR3 protein: CASRSSAGGPNEQFF
CDR3 DNA: TGTGCCAGCAGGTCTTCAGCGGGGGGGCCGAATGAGCAGTTCTTC

V gene: TRBV19
clone size: once
J gene: TRBJ1-1
D gene: TRBD1
CDR3 protein: CASSWTGLFPEAFF
CDR3 DNA: TGTGCCAGTAGTTGGACAGGGCTTTTCCCTGAAGCTTTCTTT

V gene: TRBV7-9
clone size: NA
J gene: TRBJ2-2
D gene: NA
CDR3 protein: CASSTSTGELFF
CDR3 DNA: TGTGCCAGCAGCACATCCACCGGGGAGCTGTTTTTT